This T cell receptor (beta chain) came from a study of T-cell reconstitution after alpha-beta-depleted transplantation in children. During its preparation, the TCRbeta library received unique molecular identifiers. TCRdb recomputed calls from the PCR reads with MiXCR, one row per CDR3 protein. The sample contains about 610,000 distinct CDR3 sequences, roughly a tenth of which appear only once. This clonotype was observed a few times. There are 15 residues in the CDR3. Trimming shortened V by 1 base and J by 4 bases, and 11 bases separated the two germline ends. Source: PBMCs from the stem cell graft donor, taken from the stem cell graft. The TCR sequence derives from a human donor who donated a stem cell graft to a child with acute myeloid leukemia. This chain uses TRBV12-3 or TRBV12-4 with TRBJ1-5; a weak D match, TRBD1 (5 bases). The CDR3 DNA reads as TGTGCCAGCAGTTTAGACCCGACAGTTAATCAGCCCCAGCATTTT. Its translation is CASSLDPTVNQPQHF.